These 28 T cell receptor beta chains share one sample of origin, sequenced in a study of control samples from healthy donors and cancer patients. Profiling relied on immunoSEQ multiplex PCR, and the TCRdb table lists in-frame clones only, not all of them. The table lists 100,000 to 150,000 clones, roughly 92% of them singletons. The sample was blood. These receptor sequences come from a man between 18 and 29 years old in good health.

The chain has TRBV2 and TRBJ2-3; D may correspond to TRBD1 or TRBD2 (5 bases each). Trimming left V 4 bases short and J 4 bases short, with 6 bases between. Germline assignment: CDR1 SNHLY and CDR2 FYNNEI. The CDR3 extends over 12 amino acids. CDR3 DNA: TGTGCCAGCAGTGGGGACCCAGATACGCAGTATTTT. It specifies CASSGDPDTQYF.

This sequence joins TRBV7-9 and TRBJ1-1, with TRBD1 as a possible D gene (5 bases). V was shortened by 0 bases and J by 2 bases, with 7 bases between the two germline ends. The germline V gene has CDR1 SEHNR and CDR2 FQNEAQ (reference sequence). The CDR3 runs to 14 residues. The CDR3 reads CASSLAGGNTEAFF. CDR3 DNA: TGTGCCAGCAGCTTAGCGGGGGGAAACACTGAAGCTTTCTTT.

This sequence joins TRBV7-9 and TRBJ2-5; D uncertain. The germline V gene has CDR1 SEHNR and CDR2 FQNEAQ (reference sequence). Between the trimmed V and J ends, which lost 1 base and 2 bases, there was a span of 2 bases. The CDR3 sequence is 12 residues long. In DNA form, the CDR3 reads TGTGCCAGCAGCTTAGATCAAGAGACCCAGTACTTC. This translates into CASSLDQETQYF.

The chain uses TRBV15 and TRBJ2-4; D is undetermined. V lost 1 base to trimming and J lost 9 bases, with 10 bases between them. The CDR3 is made up of 13 amino acids. Looked up from germline, CDR1 is LNHNV and CDR2 is YYDKDF (reference sequence). CDR3 in amino acids: CATSRVSGIIQYF. In DNA form, the CDR3 reads TGTGCCACCAGCAGAGTTTCTGGGATCATTCAGTACTTC.

This chain's CDR3 is CASSQEERGRELFF. The CDR3, as DNA: TGCGCCAGCAGCCAAGAGGAGCGAGGCCGGGAGCTGTTTTTT. This chain connects TRBV4-1 to TRBJ2-2; D call uncertain. Germline V lookup: CDR1 MGHRA, CDR2 YSYEKL. V lost 0 bases to trimming and J lost 9 bases, with 11 bases between them. The CDR3 covers 14 residues.

This sequence joins TRBV5-6 and TRBJ1-1, with 8 bases matching TRBD1. Trimming at V came to 6 bases and at J to 5 bases, leaving 18 bases not matched to a gene. This CDR3 has 17 amino acids. The germline CDR1 and CDR2 sequences are SGHDT and YYEEEE. CDR3 in DNA: TGTGCCAGCAACGTGTTGGGGGGATGGACAGGGATTACTGAAGCTTTCTTT. Protein product: CASNVLGGWTGITEAFF.

The chain links TRBV10-1 to TRBJ2-1, with D possibly being TRBD1 or TRBD2 (5 bases each). The germline gives CDR1 WNHNN, CDR2 SYGVQD (reference sequence). V gave up 6 bases and J gave up 3 bases, with 12 bases separating them. CDR3 length: 14 amino acids. CDR3 in DNA: TGCGCCAGCAGGAGGGACCGTAGCTACAATGAGCAGTTCTTC. Protein sequence: CASRRDRSYNEQFF.

The V call is TRBV19, the J call TRBJ2-7; TRBD2 might be the D (5 bases). Between the trimmed V and J ends, which lost 5 bases and 3 bases, there was a span of 11 bases. The CDR3 spans 13 residues. Looked up from germline, CDR1 is LNHDA and CDR2 is SQIVND (reference sequence). Here the CDR3 DNA reads TGTGCCAGTAGTTCCGGGGAGATCTACGAGCAGTACTTC. Residues: CASSSGEIYEQYF.

The chain has TRBV27 and TRBJ2-7, with TRBD1 as a possible D gene (5 bases). V lost 4 bases and J lost 3, with 7 bases in between. Germline CDR1 reads MNHEY; CDR2 reads SMNVEV (reference sequence). This CDR3 comprises 12 residues. CDR3 nucleotides: TGTGCCAGCAGTTCAGACAGCTACGAGCAGTACTTC. Its protein is CASSSDSYEQYF.

This chain joins TRBV5-4 and TRBJ2-5; either TRBD1 or TRBD2 may fit D (5 bases each). Germline lookup yields CDR1 SGHNT and CDR2 YYREEE (reference sequence). The CDR3 extends over 15 amino acids. The V and J ends lost 0 bases and 3 bases respectively, with 12 bases between them. This CDR3 reads CASSLVGPGKETQYF. In DNA form, the CDR3 reads TGTGCCAGCAGCTTGGTGGGACCCGGTAAAGAGACCCAGTACTTC.

The chain carries TRBV19 and TRBJ2-3, with D possibly being TRBD1 or TRBD2 (6 bases each). The germline V gene has CDR1 LNHDA and CDR2 SQIVND (reference sequence). The V end lost 7 bases, the J end lost 1 base, and 15 bases lay between the germline ends. This CDR3 is built from 15 residues. CDR3 region: CASTLRRGGTDTQYF. DNA for the CDR3: TGTGCCAGTACCCTAAGGAGGGGGGGCACAGATACGCAGTATTTT. The whole variable domain, remainder taken from reference TRBV19 and TRBJ2-3, is DGGITQSPKYLFRKEGQNVTLSCEQNLNHDAMYWYRQDPGQGLRLIYYSQIVNDFQKGDIAEGYSVSREKKESFPLTVTSAQKNPTAFYLCASTLRRGGTDTQYFGPGTRLTVL.

This sequence joins TRBV14 and TRBJ2-5; no firm D call. The CDR3 runs to 13 residues. Germline CDR1 is SGHDN and CDR2 is FVKESK. Trimming shortened V by 4 bases and J by 8 bases, and 14 bases separated the two germline ends. The CDR3 loop reads CASSPGPGRTQYF. CDR3 nucleotide sequence: TGTGCCAGCAGCCCCGGGCCCGGAAGAACCCAGTACTTC.

The chain combines TRBV5-1 with TRBJ2-1, with a tentative D call TRBD1 (5 bases). The V end lost 1 base, the J end lost 6 bases, and 11 bases lay between the germline ends. In germline, CDR1 is SGHRS, CDR2 YFSETQ. CDR3 length: 14 residues. The CDR3 DNA sequence: TGCGCCAGCAGCTTGCAACCAGGGTCCAATGAGCAGTTCTTC. It yields the protein CASSLQPGSNEQFF. Based on the CDR3 plus reference TRBV5-1 and TRBJ2-1, the full variable domain is KAGVTQTPRYLIKTRGQQVTLSCSPISGHRSVSWYQQTPGQGLQFLFEYFSETQRNKGNFPGRFSGRQFSNSRSEMNVSTLELGDSALYLCASSLQPGSNEQFFGPGTRLTVL.

The chain recombines TRBV7-9 with TRBJ2-6; TRBD2 is a possible D gene (6 bases). The ends were cut back, 2 bases at V and 0 bases at J, with 17 bases in the middle. This CDR3 has 19 residues. Germline V CDR1 and CDR2: SEHNR, FQNEAQ (reference sequence). CDR3 bases: TGTGCCAGCAGCTTATGGGGGTACGGGGGACTCTCTGGGGCCAACGTCCTGACTTTC. This translates into CASSLWGYGGLSGANVLTF.

The V gene is TRBV5-6, the J gene TRBJ2-4, with D perhaps matching TRBD1 (6 bases). Germline CDR1 SGHDT, CDR2 YYEEEE. The CDR3 runs 12 residues. The V and J ends lost 1 base and 11 bases respectively, with 10 bases between them. The DNA for the CDR3 is TGTGCCAGCAGCTTGATACAGGGCCTTCAGTACTTC. It yields the protein CASSLIQGLQYF. The variable domain in full, with the rest retrieved from reference TRBV5-6 and TRBJ2-4, is DAGVTQSPTHLIKTRGQQVTLRCSPKSGHDTVSWYQQALGQGPQFIFQYYEEEERQRGNFPDRFSGHQFPNYSSELNVNALLLGDSALYLCASSLIQGLQYFGAGTRLSVL.

This clone was seen more than once but under ten times. The J gene is TRBJ1-6, the V gene TRBV6-5; D call uncertain. This CDR3 is 15 amino acids long. Germline V gives CDR1 MNHEY, CDR2 SVGAGI. Trimming stripped 6 bases from V and 3 bases from J, with 12 bases between. The CDR3 sequence is CASSILLGYNSPLHF. The DNA for the CDR3 is TGTGCCAGCAGCATACTACTGGGCTATAATTCACCCCTCCACTTT.

The chain has TRBV7-9 and TRBJ2-7; possible D gene TRBD1, 6 bases. Germline loops: CDR1 SEHNR, CDR2 FQNEAQ (reference sequence). V lost 3 bases to trimming and J lost 5 bases, with 8 bases between them. The CDR3 contains 12 residues. The CDR3 DNA reads as TGTGCCAGCAGCTTGAGGGACAACGAGCAGTACTTC. It yields the protein CASSLRDNEQYF.

The chain uses TRBV3-1 (or the pseudogene TRBV3-2) and TRBJ2-5, with 9 bases that match TRBD2. Germline assignment: CDR1 LGHDT and CDR2 YNNKEL (reference sequence). The V gene end was trimmed by 0 bases and the J gene end by 4 bases; junction bases not matched to a gene: 9. CDR3 length equals 17 residues. The CDR3 DNA reads as TGTGCCAGCAGCCAAGATATAGTAGCGGGGGCACCAGAGACCCAGTACTTC. As protein: CASSQDIVAGAPETQYF.

CDR3 sequence reads: CTSSPERLRPWRNTIYF. In DNA, the CDR3 is TGCACCAGCAGCCCGGAACGACTGAGGCCTTGGAGAAACACCATATATTTT. This chain links TRBV1 with TRBJ1-3. TRBV1 is a pseudogene. The length of the CDR3 is 17 residues.

The V gene is TRBV6-5, the J gene TRBJ1-4; 8 positions match TRBD1. The CDR3 consists of 14 residues. The V segment lost 6 bases and the J segment 8 bases; nucleotides outside the gene matches: 8. The V gene's germline CDR1 is MNHEY and CDR2 SVGAGI. CDR3 in DNA: TGTGCCAGCAGCTCGGACAGGGTATGGGAAAAACTGTTTTTT. This sequence encodes CASSSDRVWEKLFF.

This chain links TRBV16 with TRBJ1-1; TRBD1 might be the D (5 bases). The germline gives CDR1 KGHSY, CDR2 FQNENV. The CDR3 runs 16 residues. V was pared by 1 base and J by 1 base, with 13 bases between. The CDR3 loop reads CASSQLIGGSNTEAFF. CDR3 DNA: TGTGCCAGCAGCCAATTGATCGGGGGTTCGAACACTGAAGCTTTCTTT.

Details on this clone: This specimen includes other DNA sequences encoding the same CDR3. The chain joins TRBV7-9 to TRBJ2-1; perhaps D is TRBD1 or TRBD2 (5 bases each). Per the germline V gene, CDR1 is SEHNR and CDR2 is FQNEAQ (reference sequence). V dropped 5 bases and J dropped 6 bases, with 8 bases sitting between them. The CDR3 totals 12 residues. The CDR3 region is CASSPGGNEQFF. For the CDR3, the DNA is TGTGCCAGCAGCCCTGGGGGCAATGAGCAGTTCTTC.

This clone was picked up a small number of times. The chain recombines TRBV16 with TRBJ1-2, with a possible D match to TRBD1 (5 bases). From germline, CDR1 is KGHSY and CDR2 FQNENV. CDR3 length equals 11 residues. V was shortened by 4 bases and J by 12 bases, with 12 bases between the two germline ends. CDR3 nucleotide sequence: TGTGCCAGCAGCCTTGGAGGGGCTAACACCTTC. Its protein is CASSLGGANTF. Based on the CDR3 plus reference TRBV16 and TRBJ1-2, the full variable domain is GEEVAQTPKHLVRGEGQKAKLYCAPIKGHSYVFWYQQVLKNEFKFLISFQNENVFDETGMPKERFSAKCLPNSPCSLEIQATKLEDSAVYFCASSLGGANTFGSGTRLTVV.

This clone was seen a few times. The V and J genes are TRBV2 and TRBJ2-1, with D perhaps matching TRBD2 (7 bases). CDR3 length equals 15 residues. V lost 10 bases to trimming and J lost 8 bases, with 24 bases between them. The germline CDR1 and CDR2 sequences are SNHLY and FYNNEI. CDR3 loop: CATPVGGGAGDEQFF. DNA for the CDR3: TGTGCCACCCCGGTTGGCGGGGGCGCTGGGGATGAGCAGTTCTTC.

This sequence joins TRBV3-1 (or the pseudogene TRBV3-2) and TRBJ2-7; D ambiguous. Germline CDR1 LGHDT, CDR2 YNNKEL (reference sequence). V lost 3 bases to trimming and J lost 1 base, with 10 bases between them. The CDR3 runs to 14 residues. The CDR3 coding sequence is TGTGCCAGCAGCCATTCTGGCGGTTCCTACGAGCAGTACTTC. This codes for CASSHSGGSYEQYF.

The rearrangement joins TRBV2 to TRBJ2-7; 10 nucleotides line up with TRBD2. Per the germline V gene, CDR1 is SNHLY and CDR2 is FYNNEI. This CDR3 has 16 amino acids. V gave up 6 bases and J gave up 0 bases; unmatched junction bases: 8. The CDR3 bases are TGTGCCAGCAGGGAGAGTTCTAGCGGGGGCTCCTACGAGCAGTACTTC. Translating it yields CASRESSSGGSYEQYF.

The chain combines TRBV4-1 with TRBJ2-7; possible D gene TRBD1, 6 bases. The CDR3 contains 16 residues. The V end lost 5 bases, the J end lost 4 bases, and 21 bases lay between the germline ends. Per germline, CDR1 MGHRA and CDR2 YSYEKL. In DNA form, the CDR3 reads TGCGCCAGCAGCACAAGATCCGGGACACAACTATACGAGCAGTACTTC. This gives the protein CASSTRSGTQLYEQYF.

The chain recombines TRBV12-5 with TRBJ2-5; weak D call: TRBD2 (7 bases). CDR3 length: 15 residues. Per the germline V gene, CDR1 is LGHNT and CDR2 is FRNRAP. V was trimmed by 7 bases and J by 5 bases, leaving 20 bases between them. Here the CDR3 DNA reads TGTGCTAGTGTAGTAGGGTCCTGGGGGGGCGAGACCCAGTACTTC. It yields the protein CASVVGSWGGETQYF.